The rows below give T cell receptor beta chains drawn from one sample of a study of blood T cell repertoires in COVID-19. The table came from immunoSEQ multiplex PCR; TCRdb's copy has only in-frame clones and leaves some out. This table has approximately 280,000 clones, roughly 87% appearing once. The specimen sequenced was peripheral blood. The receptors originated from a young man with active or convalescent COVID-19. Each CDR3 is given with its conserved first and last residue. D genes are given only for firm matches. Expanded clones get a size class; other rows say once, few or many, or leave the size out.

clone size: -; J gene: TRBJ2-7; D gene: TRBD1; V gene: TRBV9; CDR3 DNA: TGTGCCAGCAGCGTATCCGGGACAGGGGCCTACGAGCAGTACTTC; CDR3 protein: CASSVSGTGAYEQYF
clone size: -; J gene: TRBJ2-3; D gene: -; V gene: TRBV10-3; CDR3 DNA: TGTGCCATCAGTGTACTAGCTAGCACAGATACGCAGTATTTT; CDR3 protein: CAISVLASTDTQYF
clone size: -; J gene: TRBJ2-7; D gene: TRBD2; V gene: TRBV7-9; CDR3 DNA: TGTGCCAGCAGCTTAATGGGGGGGGGAGGCGGGCAGTACTTC; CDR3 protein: CASSLMGGGGGQYF
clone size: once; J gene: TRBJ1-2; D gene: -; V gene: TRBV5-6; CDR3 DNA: TGTGCCAGCAGCTTTGGGGGGTCGGCAGCCCGTTACTATGGCTACACCTTC; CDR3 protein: CASSFGGSAARYYGYTF
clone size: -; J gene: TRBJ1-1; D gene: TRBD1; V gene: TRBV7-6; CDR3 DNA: TGTGCCAGCAGCTCTGGACAGGGGGCGATAAGCACTGAAGCTTTCTTT; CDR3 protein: CASSSGQGAISTEAFF
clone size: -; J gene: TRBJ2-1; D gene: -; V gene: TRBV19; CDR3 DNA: TGTGCCAGTGGTTTTAGGACAGTAGGGAATGAGCAGTTCTTC; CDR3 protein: CASGFRTVGNEQFF
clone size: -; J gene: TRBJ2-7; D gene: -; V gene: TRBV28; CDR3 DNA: TGTGCCAGCAGTGTACGCATTACCGGGGACTCCTACGAGCAGTACTTC; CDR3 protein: CASSVRITGDSYEQYF
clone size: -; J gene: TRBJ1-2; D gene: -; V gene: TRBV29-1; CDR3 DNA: TGCAGCGCCTACACCGGGACAACCACTAAGGGCTACACCTTC; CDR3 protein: CSAYTGTTTKGYTF
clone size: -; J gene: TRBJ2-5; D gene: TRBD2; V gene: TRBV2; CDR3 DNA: TGTGCCAGCAGAGAACTAGCGGGATGGGAGACCCAGTACTTC; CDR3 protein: CASRELAGWETQYF
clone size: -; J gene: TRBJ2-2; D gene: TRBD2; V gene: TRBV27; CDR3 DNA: TGTGCCAGCAGTTTAACGGCTAGCGGGGCGGGCACCGGGGAGCTGTTTTTT; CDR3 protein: CASSLTASGAGTGELFF
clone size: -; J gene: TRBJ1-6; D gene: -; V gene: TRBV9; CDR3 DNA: TGTGCCAGCAGCGACACCATACAGCCCCTCCACTTT; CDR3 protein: CASSDTIQPLHF